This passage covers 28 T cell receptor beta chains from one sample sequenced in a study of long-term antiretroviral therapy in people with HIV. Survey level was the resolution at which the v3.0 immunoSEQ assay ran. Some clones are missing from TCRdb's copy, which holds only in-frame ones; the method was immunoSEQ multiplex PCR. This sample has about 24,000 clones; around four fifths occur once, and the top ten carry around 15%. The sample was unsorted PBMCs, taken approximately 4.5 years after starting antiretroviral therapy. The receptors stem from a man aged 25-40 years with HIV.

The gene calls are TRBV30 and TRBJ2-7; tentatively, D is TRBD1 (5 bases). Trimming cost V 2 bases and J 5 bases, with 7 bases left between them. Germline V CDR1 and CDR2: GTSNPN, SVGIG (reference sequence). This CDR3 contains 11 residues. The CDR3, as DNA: TGTGCCTGGAGTCCAGGGAACGAGCAGTACTTC. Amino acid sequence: CAWSPGNEQYF.

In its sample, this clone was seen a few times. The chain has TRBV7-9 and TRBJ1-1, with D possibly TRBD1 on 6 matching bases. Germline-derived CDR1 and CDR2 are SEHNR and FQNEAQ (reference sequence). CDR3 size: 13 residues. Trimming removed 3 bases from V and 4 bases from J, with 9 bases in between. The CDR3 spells CASSFKTGTEAFF. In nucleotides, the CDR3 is TGTGCCAGCAGCTTTAAGACAGGCACTGAAGCTTTCTTT.

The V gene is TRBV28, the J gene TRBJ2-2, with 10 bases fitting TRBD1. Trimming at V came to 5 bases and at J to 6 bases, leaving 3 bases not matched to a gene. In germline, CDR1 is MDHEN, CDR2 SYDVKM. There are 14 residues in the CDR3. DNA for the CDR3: TGTGCCAGCAGTCGGGGACAGGGGCCCGGGGAGCTGTTTTTT. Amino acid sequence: CASSRGQGPGELFF.

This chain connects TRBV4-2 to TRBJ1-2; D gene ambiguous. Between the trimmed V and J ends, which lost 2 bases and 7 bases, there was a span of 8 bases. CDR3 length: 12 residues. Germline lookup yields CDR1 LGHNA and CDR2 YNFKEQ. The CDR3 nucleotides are TGTGCCAGCAGCCAACTTAACATTGGCTACACCTTC. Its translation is CASSQLNIGYTF.

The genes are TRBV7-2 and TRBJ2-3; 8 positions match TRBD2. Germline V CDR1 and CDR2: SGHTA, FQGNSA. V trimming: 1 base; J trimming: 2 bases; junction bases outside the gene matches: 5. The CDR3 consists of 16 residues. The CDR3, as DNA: TGTGCCAGCAGCTTAGGAGGGACTAGGGCCACAGATACGCAGTATTTT. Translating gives CASSLGGTRATDTQYF. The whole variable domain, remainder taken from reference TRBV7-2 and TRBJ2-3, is GAGVSQSPSNKVTEKGKDVELRCDPISGHTALYWYRQSLGQGLEFLIYFQGNSAPDKSGLPSDRFSAERTGGSVSTLTIQRTQQEDSAVYLCASSLGGTRATDTQYFGPGTRLTVL.

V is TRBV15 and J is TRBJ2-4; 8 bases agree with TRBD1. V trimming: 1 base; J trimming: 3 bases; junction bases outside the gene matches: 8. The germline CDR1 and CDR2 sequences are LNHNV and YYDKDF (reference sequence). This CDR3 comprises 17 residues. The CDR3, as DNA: TGTGCCACCAGCAGAGGGGAGGACAGGGAAGGCAAAAACATTCAGTACTTC. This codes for CATSRGEDREGKNIQYF. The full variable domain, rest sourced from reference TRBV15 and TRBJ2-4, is DAMVIQNPRYQVTQFGKPVTLSCSQTLNHNVMYWYQQKSSQAPKLLFHYYDKDFNNEADTPDNFQSRRPNTSFCFLDIRSPGLGDTAMYLCATSRGEDREGKNIQYFGAGTRLSVL.

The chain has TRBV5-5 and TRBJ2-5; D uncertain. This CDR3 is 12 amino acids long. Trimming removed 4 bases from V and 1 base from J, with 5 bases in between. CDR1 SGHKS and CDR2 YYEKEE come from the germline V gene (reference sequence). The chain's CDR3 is CASSQFQETQYF. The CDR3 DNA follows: TGTGCCAGCAGCCAGTTCCAAGAGACCCAGTACTTC.

The CDR3 region is CASSQTGKGNQPQHF. The CDR3 DNA reads as TGCGCCAGCAGCCAAACAGGGAAGGGCAATCAGCCCCAGCATTTT. V gene TRBV4-1 combines with J gene TRBJ1-5; D might be TRBD1 (6 bases). Looked up from germline, CDR1 is MGHRA and CDR2 is YSYEKL. The CDR3 extends over 15 amino acids. Trimming shortened V by 2 bases and J by 2 bases, and 10 bases separated the two germline ends.

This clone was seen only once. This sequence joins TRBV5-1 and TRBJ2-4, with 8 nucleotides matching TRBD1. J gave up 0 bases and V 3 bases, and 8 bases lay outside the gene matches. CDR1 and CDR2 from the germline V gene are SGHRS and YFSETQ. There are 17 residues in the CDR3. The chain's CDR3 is CASSSRQGPRAKNIQYF. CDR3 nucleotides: TGCGCCAGCAGCTCAAGACAGGGGCCCCGAGCCAAAAACATTCAGTACTTC. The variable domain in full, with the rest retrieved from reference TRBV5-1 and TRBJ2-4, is KAGVTQTPRYLIKTRGQQVTLSCSPISGHRSVSWYQQTPGQGLQFLFEYFSETQRNKGNFPGRFSGRQFSNSRSEMNVSTLELGDSALYLCASSSRQGPRAKNIQYFGAGTRLSVL.

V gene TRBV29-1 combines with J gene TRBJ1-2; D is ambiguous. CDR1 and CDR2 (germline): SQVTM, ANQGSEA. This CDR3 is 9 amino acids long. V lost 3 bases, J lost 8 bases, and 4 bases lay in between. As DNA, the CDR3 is TGCAGCGTTGAGGGGGGCTACACCTTC. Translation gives CSVEGGYTF.

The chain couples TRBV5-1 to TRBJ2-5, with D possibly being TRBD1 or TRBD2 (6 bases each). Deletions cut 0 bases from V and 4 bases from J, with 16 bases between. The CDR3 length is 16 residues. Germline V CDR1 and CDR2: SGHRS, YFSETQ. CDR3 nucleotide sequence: TGCGCCAGCAGCTTGGCGGGCAGGGGAGGAGGAGAGACCCAGTACTTC. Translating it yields CASSLAGRGGGETQYF.

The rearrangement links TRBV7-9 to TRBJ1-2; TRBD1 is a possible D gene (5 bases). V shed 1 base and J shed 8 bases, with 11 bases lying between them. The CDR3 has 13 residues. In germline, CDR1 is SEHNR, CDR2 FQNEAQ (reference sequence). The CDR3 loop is CASSLVIGGGYTF. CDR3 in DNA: TGTGCCAGCAGCTTAGTAATCGGGGGAGGCTACACCTTC.

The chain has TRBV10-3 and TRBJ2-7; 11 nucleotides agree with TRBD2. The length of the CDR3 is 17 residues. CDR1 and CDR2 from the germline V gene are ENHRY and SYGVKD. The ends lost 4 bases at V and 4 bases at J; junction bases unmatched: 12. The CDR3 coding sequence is TGTGCCATCAGTGGGGCCAAACTAGCGGGAGATGGGTACGAGCAGTACTTC. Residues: CAISGAKLAGDGYEQYF.

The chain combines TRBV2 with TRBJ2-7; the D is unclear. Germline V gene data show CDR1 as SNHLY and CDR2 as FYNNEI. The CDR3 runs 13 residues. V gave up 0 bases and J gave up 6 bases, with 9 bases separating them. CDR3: CASSEAHKREQYF. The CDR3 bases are TGTGCCAGCAGTGAAGCTCACAAGCGCGAGCAGTACTTC.

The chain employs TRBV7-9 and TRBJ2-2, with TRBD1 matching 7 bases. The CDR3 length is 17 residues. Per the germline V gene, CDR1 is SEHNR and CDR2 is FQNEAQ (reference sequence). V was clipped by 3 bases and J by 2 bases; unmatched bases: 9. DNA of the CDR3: TGTGCCAGCAGCTTTATACAGGGGCAGCTTAACACCGGGGAGCTGTTTTTT. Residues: CASSFIQGQLNTGELFF.

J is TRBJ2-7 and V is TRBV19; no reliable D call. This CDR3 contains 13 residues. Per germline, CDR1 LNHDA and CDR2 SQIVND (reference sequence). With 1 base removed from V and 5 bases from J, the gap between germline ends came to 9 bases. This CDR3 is CASSIVGFDEQYF. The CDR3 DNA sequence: TGTGCCAGTAGTATAGTGGGGTTCGACGAGCAGTACTTC.

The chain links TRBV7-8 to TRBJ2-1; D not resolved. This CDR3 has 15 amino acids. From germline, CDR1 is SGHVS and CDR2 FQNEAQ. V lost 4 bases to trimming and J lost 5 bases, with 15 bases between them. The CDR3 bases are TGTGCCAGCAGCTCAAATCGTTTAAGTCACAATGAGCAGTTCTTC. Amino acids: CASSSNRLSHNEQFF. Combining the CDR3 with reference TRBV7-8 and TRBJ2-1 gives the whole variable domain GAGVSQSPRYKVAKRGQDVALRCDPISGHVSLFWYQQALGQGPEFLTYFQNEAQLDKSGLPSDRFFAERPEGSVSTLKIQRTQQEDSAVYLCASSSNRLSHNEQFFGPGTRLTVL.

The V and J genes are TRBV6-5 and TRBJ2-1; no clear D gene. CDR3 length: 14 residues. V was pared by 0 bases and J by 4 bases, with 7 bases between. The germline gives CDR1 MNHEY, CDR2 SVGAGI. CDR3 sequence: CASSYSSEYNEQFF. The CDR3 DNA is TGTGCCAGCAGTTACTCGTCGGAATACAATGAGCAGTTCTTC.

Here the CDR3 reads CAISESIRGDTEAFF. CDR3 DNA: TGTGCCATCAGTGAGTCGATAAGAGGTGACACTGAAGCTTTCTTT. This chain connects TRBV10-3 to TRBJ1-1; D unresolved. The CDR3 totals 15 residues. V was trimmed by 0 bases and J by 3 bases, leaving 11 bases between them. Germline values: CDR1 ENHRY, CDR2 SYGVKD.

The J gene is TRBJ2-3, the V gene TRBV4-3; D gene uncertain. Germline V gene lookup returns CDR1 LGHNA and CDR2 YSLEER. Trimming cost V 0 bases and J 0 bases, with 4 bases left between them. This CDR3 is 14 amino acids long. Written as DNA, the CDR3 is TGCGCCAGCAGCCAAGACACAAGCACAGATACGCAGTATTTT. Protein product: CASSQDTSTDTQYF.

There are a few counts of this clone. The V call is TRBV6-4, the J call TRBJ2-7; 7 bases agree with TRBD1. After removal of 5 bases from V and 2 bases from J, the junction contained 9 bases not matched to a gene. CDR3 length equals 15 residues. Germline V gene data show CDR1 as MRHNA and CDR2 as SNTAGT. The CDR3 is CASSYWPGGTYEQYF. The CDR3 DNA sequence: TGTGCCAGCAGTTATTGGCCAGGGGGAACCTACGAGCAGTACTTC.

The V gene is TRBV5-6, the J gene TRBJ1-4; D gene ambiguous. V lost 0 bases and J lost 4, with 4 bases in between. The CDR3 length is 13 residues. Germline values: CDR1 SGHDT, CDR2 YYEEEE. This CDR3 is CASSLDSNEKLFF. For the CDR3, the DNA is TGTGCCAGCAGCTTGGACAGTAATGAAAAACTGTTTTTT.

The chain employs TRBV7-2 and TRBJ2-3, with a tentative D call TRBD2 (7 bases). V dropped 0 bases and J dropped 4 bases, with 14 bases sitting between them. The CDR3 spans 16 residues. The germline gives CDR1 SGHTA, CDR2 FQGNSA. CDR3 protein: CASSLAGGASADTQYF. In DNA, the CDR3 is TGTGCCAGCAGCTTAGCGGGGGGGGCGTCCGCAGATACGCAGTATTTT.

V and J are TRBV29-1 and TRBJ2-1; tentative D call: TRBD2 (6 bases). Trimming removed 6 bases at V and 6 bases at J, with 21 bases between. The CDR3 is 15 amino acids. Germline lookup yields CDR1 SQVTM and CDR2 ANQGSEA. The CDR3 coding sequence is TGCAGCGTCGCGCCTACTAGCCGTCCCTCCAATGAGCAGTTCTTC. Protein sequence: CSVAPTSRPSNEQFF.

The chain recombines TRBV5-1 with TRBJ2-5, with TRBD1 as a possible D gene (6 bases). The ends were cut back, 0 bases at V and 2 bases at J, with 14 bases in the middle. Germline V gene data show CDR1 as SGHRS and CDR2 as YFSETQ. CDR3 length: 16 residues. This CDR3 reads CASSLAGDQRQETQYF. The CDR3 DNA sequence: TGCGCCAGCAGCTTGGCAGGGGATCAAAGACAAGAGACCCAGTACTTC.

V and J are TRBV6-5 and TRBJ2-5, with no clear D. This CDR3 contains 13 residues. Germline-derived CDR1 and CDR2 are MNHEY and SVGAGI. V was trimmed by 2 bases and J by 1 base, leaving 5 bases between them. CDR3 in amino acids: CASSYGSQETQYF. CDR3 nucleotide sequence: TGTGCCAGCAGTTACGGGTCCCAAGAGACCCAGTACTTC.

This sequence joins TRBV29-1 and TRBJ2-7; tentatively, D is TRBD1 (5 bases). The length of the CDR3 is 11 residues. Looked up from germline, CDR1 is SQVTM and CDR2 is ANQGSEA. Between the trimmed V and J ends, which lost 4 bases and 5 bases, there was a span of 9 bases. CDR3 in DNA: TGCAGCGTTGCAGGGTGGGACGAGCAGTACTTC. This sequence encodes CSVAGWDEQYF.

The CDR3 region is CASSTYNTQYF. The DNA for the CDR3 is TGTGCCAGCAGTACCTATAATACGCAGTATTTT. This chain connects TRBV28 to TRBJ2-3; no firm D call. The ends were cut back, 5 bases at V and 7 bases at J, with 7 bases in the middle. The germline V gene encodes CDR1 MDHEN and CDR2 SYDVKM. The CDR3 sequence is 11 residues long.